These 9 T cell receptor beta chains originate from one sample sequenced in a study of T-cell reconstitution after alpha-beta-depleted transplantation in children. Construction of the TCRbeta library involved unique molecular identifiers. Each CDR3 protein is one row after TCRdb ran MiXCR on the PCR reads. The sample contains around 72,000 distinct CDR3 sequences, approximately 4.4% of which appear only once. Here the sequenced sample was PBMCs, mostly from graft donor cells, taken 180 days after TCRalphabeta/CD19-depleted stem cell transplant. These receptors came from a boy less than two years old who had a stem cell transplant for acute myeloid leukemia, so the T cells may come from the graft donor.

In this sample, this clonotype turned up many times. The rearrangement links TRBV25-1 to TRBJ2-7, with D uncertain. The germline V and J ends were trimmed by 1 base and 3 bases, with 10 bases remaining between them. CDR3 size: 14 residues. CDR1 and CDR2 from the germline V gene are MGHDK and SYGVNS. The CDR3 region is CASSEFNSNYEQYF. Here the CDR3 DNA reads TGTGCCAGCAGTGAATTCAACAGCAACTACGAGCAGTACTTC.

This clonotype came up many times. V usage is TRBV5-4 and J usage is TRBJ2-5; 7 bases align to TRBD1. The germline CDR1 and CDR2 sequences are SGHNT and YYREEE (reference sequence). This CDR3 comprises 16 residues. V lost 0 bases to trimming and J lost 5 bases; unmatched junction nucleotides: 10. CDR3 amino acids: CASSLDLTGVWETQYF. In nucleotides, the CDR3 is TGTGCCAGCAGCTTGGACCTTACAGGGGTGTGGGAGACCCAGTACTTC.

The table lists this clonotype with a few counts. The gene calls are TRBV5-1 and TRBJ2-6; TRBD1 might be the D (7 bases). The CDR3 contains 19 residues. Germline lookup yields CDR1 SGHRS and CDR2 YFSETQ. Between the trimmed V and J ends, which lost 1 base and 1 base, there was a span of 18 bases. CDR3 DNA sequence: TGCGCCAGCAGCTTGCTTACTCAGGGGGGATTGTCTGGGGCCAACGTCCTGACTTTC. This gives the protein CASSLLTQGGLSGANVLTF. Looking up the rest from reference TRBV5-1 and TRBJ2-6 gives the full variable domain: KAGVTQTPRYLIKTRGQQVTLSCSPISGHRSVSWYQQTPGQGLQFLFEYFSETQRNKGNFPGRFSGRQFSNSRSEMNVSTLELGDSALYLCASSLLTQGGLSGANVLTFGAGSRLTVL.

This clonotype was detected many times. The rearrangement uses TRBV12-3 or TRBV12-4 and TRBJ1-1; D remains unclear. Trimming stripped 10 bases from V and 3 bases from J, with 21 bases between. CDR3 length: 15 residues. CDR3 DNA: TGTGCCACCAAAGGGCGGGGAGGATTGCACACTGAAGCTTTCTTT. Amino acids: CATKGRGGLHTEAFF.

This clonotype was detected many times. The V gene is TRBV20-1, the J gene TRBJ1-5; 7 bases match TRBD1. Germline values: CDR1 DFQATT, CDR2 SNEGSKA (reference sequence). V shed 4 bases and J 6 bases; nucleotides not matched to a gene: 15. This CDR3 contains 16 residues. CDR3 protein: CSAIGQEGGSGQPQHF. The CDR3 bases are TGCAGTGCTATTGGACAGGAGGGGGGCTCGGGTCAGCCCCAGCATTTT.

This clonotype appeared many times. The rearrangement links TRBV5-5 to TRBJ2-2; 10 nucleotides match TRBD1. The ends lost 4 bases at V and 7 bases at J; junction bases unmatched: 4. Germline V CDR1 and CDR2: SGHKS, YYEKEE (reference sequence). This CDR3 contains 14 residues. CDR3: CASSTGTGVGELFF. DNA of the CDR3: TGTGCCAGCAGCACCGGGACAGGGGTCGGGGAGCTGTTTTTT.

The sample holds many counts of this clonotype. The V and J genes are TRBV20-1 and TRBJ2-5; 14 bases map to TRBD2. Germline-derived CDR1 and CDR2 are DFQATT and SNEGSKA (reference sequence). The V and J ends lost 5 bases and 7 bases, in that order; junction bases with no gene match: 9. The CDR3 totals 15 residues. The CDR3 bases are TGCAGTGCTCGACTAGCGGGGGGGCCAGTGACGACCCAGTACTTC. Its protein product is CSARLAGGPVTTQYF.

This clonotype was detected many times. V usage is TRBV6-2 or TRBV6-3 and J usage is TRBJ2-6; 7 nucleotides agree with TRBD2. Germline values: CDR1 MNHEY, CDR2 SVGEGT. V lost 0 bases and J lost 2; bases outside the gene matches: 13. This CDR3 spans 20 amino acids. For the CDR3, the DNA is TGTGCCAGCAGTTACTCGGTCAGCGGGGTCGGGATTACTGGGGCCAACGTCCTGACTTTC. It specifies CASSYSVSGVGITGANVLTF.

This clonotype has at least ten counts. The chain employs TRBV5-6 and TRBJ1-1, with 7 bases that match TRBD1. V dropped 0 bases and J dropped 4; count of bases not matched to a gene: 6. Per the germline V gene, CDR1 is SGHDT and CDR2 is YYEEEE. The CDR3 is 15 amino acids. As DNA, the CDR3 is TGTGCCAGCAGCTTGGGGTTAGCAGGGGGCACTGAAGCTTTCTTT. Its translation is CASSLGLAGGTEAFF.